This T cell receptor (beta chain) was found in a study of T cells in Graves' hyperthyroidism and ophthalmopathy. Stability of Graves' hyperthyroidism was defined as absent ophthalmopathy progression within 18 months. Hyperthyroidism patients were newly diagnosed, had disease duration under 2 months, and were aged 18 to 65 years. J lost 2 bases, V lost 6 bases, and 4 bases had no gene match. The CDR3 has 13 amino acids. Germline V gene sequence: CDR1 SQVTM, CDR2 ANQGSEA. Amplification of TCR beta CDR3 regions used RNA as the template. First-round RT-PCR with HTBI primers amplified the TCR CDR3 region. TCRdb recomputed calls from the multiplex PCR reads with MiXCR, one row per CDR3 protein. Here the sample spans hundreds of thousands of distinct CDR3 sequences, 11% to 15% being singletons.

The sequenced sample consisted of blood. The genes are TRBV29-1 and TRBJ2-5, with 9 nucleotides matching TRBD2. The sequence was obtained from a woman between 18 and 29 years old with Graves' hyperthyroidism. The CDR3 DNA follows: TGCAGCGTCCCGCTAGCGGGACAAGAGACCCAGTACTTC. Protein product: CSVPLAGQETQYF.